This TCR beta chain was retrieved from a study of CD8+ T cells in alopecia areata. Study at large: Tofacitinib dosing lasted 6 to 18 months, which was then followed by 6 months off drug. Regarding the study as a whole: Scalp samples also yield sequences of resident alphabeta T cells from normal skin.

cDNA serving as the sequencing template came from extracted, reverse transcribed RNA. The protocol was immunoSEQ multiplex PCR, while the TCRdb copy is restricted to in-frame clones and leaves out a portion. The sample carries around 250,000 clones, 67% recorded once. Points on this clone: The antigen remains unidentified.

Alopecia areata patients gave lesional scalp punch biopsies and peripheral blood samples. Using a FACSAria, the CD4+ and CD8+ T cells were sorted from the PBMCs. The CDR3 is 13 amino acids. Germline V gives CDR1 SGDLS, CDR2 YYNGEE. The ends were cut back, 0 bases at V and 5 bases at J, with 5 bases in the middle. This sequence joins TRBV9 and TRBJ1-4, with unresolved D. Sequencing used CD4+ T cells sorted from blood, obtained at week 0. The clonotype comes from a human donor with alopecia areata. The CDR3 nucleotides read TGTGCCAGCAGCGTAGACTTAAATGAAAAACTGTTTTTT. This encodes CASSVDLNEKLFF.